The 14 T cell receptor beta chains presented below share a single source sample, sequenced in a study of cytomegalovirus exposure and HLA in healthy donors. PCR primers comprised 60 Vbeta and 13 Jbeta primers. Sequencing used immunoSEQ multiplex PCR; TCRdb keeps in-frame clones, though not all of them. The sample lists roughly 70,000 clones, around 77% occurring once. What was sequenced was PBMCs. The source is a man aged 45-65 years in good health and CMV-seronegative.

The V gene is TRBV30, the J gene TRBJ2-5, with 9 bases fitting TRBD1. Germline V CDR1 and CDR2: GTSNPN, SVGIG (reference sequence). V was clipped by 3 bases and J by 11 bases; unmatched bases: 16. This CDR3 comprises 15 residues. The CDR3 here is CAWSKTGTGIAEQYF. Here the CDR3 DNA reads TGTGCCTGGAGCAAAACCGGGACAGGGATAGCAGAGCAGTACTTC.

The J gene is TRBJ1-5, the V gene TRBV19; D gene ambiguous. Trimming took off 1 base at V and 3 bases at J, with 13 bases between the two ends. This CDR3 comprises 16 residues. Germline CDR1 is LNHDA and CDR2 is SQIVND (reference sequence). The CDR3 sequence is CASSIVLVDTNQPQHF. CDR3 in DNA: TGTGCCAGTAGTATAGTCTTGGTCGACACCAATCAGCCCCAGCATTTT.

The V call is TRBV27, the J call TRBJ2-2; 9 bases fit TRBD1. Germline assignment: CDR1 MNHEY and CDR2 SMNVEV (reference sequence). The CDR3 spans 15 residues. After removal of 6 bases from V and 2 bases from J, the junction contained 4 bases not matched to a gene. Written as DNA, the CDR3 is TGTGCCAGCAGCGTACAGGGGGCAAACACCGGGGAGCTGTTTTTT. Its protein product is CASSVQGANTGELFF.

The chain employs TRBV5-8 and TRBJ2-2; 12 bases match TRBD2. Germline CDR1 reads SGHTS; CDR2 reads YDEGEE. The J segment lost 5 bases and the V segment lost 4 bases, leaving 9 bases of the junction unmatched. The CDR3 length is 17 residues. This CDR3 is CASSERLAGEMTGELFF. DNA of the CDR3: TGTGCCAGCAGCGAAAGACTAGCGGGAGAAATGACCGGGGAGCTGTTTTTT.

The rearrangement joins TRBV9 to TRBJ1-1; 7 bases match TRBD1. V lost 3 bases to trimming and J lost 1 base; unmatched junction nucleotides: 9. The germline V gene encodes CDR1 SGDLS and CDR2 YYNGEE. This CDR3 contains 16 residues. The CDR3 DNA reads TGTGCCAGCAGCGCTCCGGCGGGACAGCCGAACACTGAAGCTTTCTTT. Its protein product is CASSAPAGQPNTEAFF. Drawing the rest from reference TRBV9 and TRBJ1-1, the complete variable domain is DSGVTQTPKHLITATGQRVTLRCSPRSGDLSVYWYQQSLDQGLQFLIQYYNGEERAKGNILERFSAQQFPDLHSELNLSSLELGDSALYFCASSAPAGQPNTEAFFGQGTRLTVV.

V usage is TRBV7-2 and J usage is TRBJ2-2, with D possibly being TRBD1 (5 bases). This CDR3 region has 15 residues. Germline loops: CDR1 SGHTA, CDR2 FQGNSA. V was shortened by 6 bases and J by 3 bases, with 14 bases between the two germline ends. The CDR3 protein is CASSFKGRDTGELFF. For the CDR3, the DNA is TGTGCCAGCAGTTTCAAGGGGCGAGACACCGGGGAGCTGTTTTTT.

V usage is TRBV6-5 and J usage is TRBJ2-7; D is possibly TRBD1 (5 bases). Trimming took 2 bases from V and 2 from J, leaving 7 bases between them. This CDR3 has 13 amino acids. Germline V CDR1 and CDR2: MNHEY, SVGAGI. The CDR3 DNA follows: TGTGCCAGCAGTTACGGGGCAGCCTACGAGCAGTACTTC. Protein product: CASSYGAAYEQYF.

On this clone itself: This CDR3 is also generated by other DNA sequences in the sample. This rearrangement joins TRBV19 to TRBJ1-5, with 7 bases identical to TRBD1. J lost 3 bases, V lost 5 bases, and 1 base had no gene match. The CDR3 has 13 residues. CDR1 is LNHDA and CDR2 is SQIVND in the germline V gene (reference sequence). The CDR3 region has the DNA TGTGCCAGTAGTGACAGGGTCAATCAGCCCCAGCATTTT. Translating it yields CASSDRVNQPQHF. Filled out from reference TRBV19 and TRBJ1-5, the complete variable domain reads DGGITQSPKYLFRKEGQNVTLSCEQNLNHDAMYWYRQDPGQGLRLIYYSQIVNDFQKGDIAEGYSVSREKKESFPLTVTSAQKNPTAFYLCASSDRVNQPQHFGDGTRLSIL.

This clone was picked up a small number of times. This CDR3 reads CASSFGLAGTQYF. CDR3 nucleotides: TGTGCCAGCAGCTTTGGACTAGCGGGGACCCAGTACTTC. J is TRBJ2-5 and V is TRBV7-3, with TRBD2 identical over 11 bases. Germline-derived CDR1 and CDR2 are SGHTA and FQGTGA. V dropped 3 bases and J dropped 7; count of bases not matched to a gene: 1. This CDR3 contains 13 residues.

This chain joins TRBV28 and TRBJ2-1; D remains ambiguous. The CDR3 spans 13 residues. The germline CDR1 and CDR2 sequences are MDHEN and SYDVKM. Trimming stripped 3 bases from V and 9 bases from J, with 12 bases between. As DNA, the CDR3 is TGTGCCAGCAGTTTCCCCCCTAGTGTTGAGCAGTTCTTC. As protein: CASSFPPSVEQFF.

The chain employs TRBV7-2 and TRBJ2-3; possibly TRBD1 for D (6 bases). V gave up 5 bases and J gave up 2 bases, with 17 bases separating them. Germline V gene lookup returns CDR1 SGHTA and CDR2 FQGNSA. The CDR3 is 16 residues long. The CDR3 DNA reads as TGTGCCAGCAGCCCAGGGACAAGTTGGAACACAGATACGCAGTATTTT. As protein: CASSPGTSWNTDTQYF.

The chain is built from TRBV6-5 and TRBJ2-3; TRBD1 matches 9 bases. The CDR3 loop spans 14 amino acids. Germline loops: CDR1 MNHEY, CDR2 SVGAGI. J gave up 10 bases and V 2 bases, and 7 bases lay outside the gene matches. CDR3: CASSYNAGQGSQYF. The DNA of the CDR3 is TGTGCCAGCAGTTACAACGCCGGACAGGGGTCGCAGTATTTT.

This clone was counted only a few times. The chain uses TRBV27 and TRBJ2-1; 9 nucleotides line up with TRBD2. The CDR3 runs to 18 residues. V lost 1 base to trimming and J lost 6 bases; unmatched junction nucleotides: 13. CDR1 is MNHEY, CDR2 SMNVEV, per germline (reference sequence). The chain's CDR3 is CASSLLGGAGGQGNEQFF. The DNA of the CDR3 is TGTGCCAGCAGTTTATTAGGTGGAGCGGGAGGTCAGGGCAATGAGCAGTTCTTC.

This clone is a singleton in its sample. CDR3: CASSPTSGSGRAVEQYF. In DNA, the CDR3 is TGTGCCAGCAGTCCAACCTCGGGTAGCGGGAGGGCGGTCGAGCAGTACTTC. The chain links TRBV28 to TRBJ2-7; 11 bases are a match to TRBD2. The CDR3 is made up of 17 amino acids. From germline, CDR1 is MDHEN and CDR2 SYDVKM. Trimming took 5 bases from V and 6 from J; bases not matched to a gene: 15.